The rows below give T cell receptor beta chains drawn from one sample of a study of CD8+CD57+ T cells in acquired aplastic anemia. TCRdb reprocessed the reads via MiXCR and lists one record per CDR3 protein. Among approximately 220,000 distinct CDR3 sequences listed, over 40% were seen once. The sample was sorted CD4+, CD8+, or CD8+CD57+ T cells (not recorded which) from PBMCs. These receptors came from a human donor with aplastic anemia. Both conserved end residues are trimmed from each CDR3.

v_call	j_call	cdr3_aa
TRBV20-1	TRBJ2-3	SAQAGGTDTQY
TRBV5-4	TRBJ1-5	ASRRGANQPQH
TRBV11-1	TRBJ2-3	ASSPRAASTDTQY
TRBV15	TRBJ1-4	ATSRDRALGEKLF
TRBV12-3/TRBV12-4	TRBJ2-1	ASSPDLDTSGGYNEQF
TRBV27	TRBJ2-2	ASSTTGAGELF
TRBV4-1	TRBJ2-7	ASSQERGAAYEQY
TRBV7-9	TRBJ2-3	ASSQYGTGLPGTDTQY
TRBV20-1	TRBJ2-1	SAPSGGPYNEQF
TRBV25-1	TRBJ1-5	ASSATGGRGQPQH
TRBV19	TRBJ1-5	ASRQGSQPQH
TRBV4-2	TRBJ1-1	ASRLTGSSSSEAF
TRBV2	TRBJ2-3	ASSEDSGGTDTQY
TRBV9	TRBJ1-1	ASSDTFGTEAF
TRBV7-3	TRBJ2-1	ASSLGLAGMGEQF
TRBV25-1	TRBJ2-2	ASSDGAGELF
TRBV20-1	TRBJ2-1	SASPRGTLYNEQF
TRBV5-1	TRBJ1-2	ASSFDRTGYT
TRBV20-1	TRBJ1-6	SASGQNNSPLY
TRBV12-5	TRBJ2-7	ASGFGYEQY
TRBV24-1	TRBJ1-5	ATSDPRGPVNQPQH
TRBV25-1	TRBJ1-5	ASSYGGGNQPQH
TRBV4-2	TRBJ1-1	ASSSTSQSEAF
TRBV5-1	TRBJ1-6	ASSLGGSYNSPLH
TRBV7-8	TRBJ2-2	ASSPGQAGTGELF
TRBV15	TRBJ2-5	ATSSAPEGQETQY
TRBV5-1	TRBJ1-2	ASSPTGQGYT
TRBV7-9	TRBJ1-3	ASSPRQDSGNTIY
TRBV7-2	TRBJ2-7	ASSSVAGGPYEQY
TRBV19	TRBJ2-4	ASSIDSRLAKNIQY
TRBV20-1	TRBJ1-4	SAIGQGRNEKLF
TRBV7-8	TRBJ1-2	ASSSNRANYGYT